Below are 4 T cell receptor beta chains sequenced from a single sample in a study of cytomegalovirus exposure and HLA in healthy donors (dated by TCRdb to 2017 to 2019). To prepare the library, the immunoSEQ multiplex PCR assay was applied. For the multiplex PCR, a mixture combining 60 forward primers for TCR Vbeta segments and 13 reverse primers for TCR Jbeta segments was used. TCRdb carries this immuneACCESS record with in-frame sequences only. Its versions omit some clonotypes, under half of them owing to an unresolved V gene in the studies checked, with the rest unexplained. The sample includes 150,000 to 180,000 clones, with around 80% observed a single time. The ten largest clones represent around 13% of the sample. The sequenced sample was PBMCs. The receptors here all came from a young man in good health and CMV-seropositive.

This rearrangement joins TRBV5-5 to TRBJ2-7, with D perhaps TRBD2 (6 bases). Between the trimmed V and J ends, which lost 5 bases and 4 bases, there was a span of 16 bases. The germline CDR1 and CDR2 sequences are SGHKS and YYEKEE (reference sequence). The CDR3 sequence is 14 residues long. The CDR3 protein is CASRIFDGGYEQYF. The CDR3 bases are TGTGCCAGCAGGATATTTGACGGGGGTTACGAGCAGTACTTC. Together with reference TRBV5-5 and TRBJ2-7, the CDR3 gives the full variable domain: DAGVTQSPTHLIKTRGQQVTLRCSPISGHKSVSWYQQVLGQGPQFIFQYYEKEERGRGNFPDRFSARQFPNYSSELNVNALLLGDSALYLCASRIFDGGYEQYFGPGTRLTVT.

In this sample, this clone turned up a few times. CDR3 sequence: CASSPGGRNTEAFF. The CDR3 DNA follows: TGTGCCAGCAGTCCGGGTGGGAGGAACACTGAAGCTTTCTTT. This chain connects TRBV28 to TRBJ1-1; D remains ambiguous. Germline assignment: CDR1 MDHEN and CDR2 SYDVKM. V dropped 5 bases and J dropped 1 base, with 11 bases sitting between them. There are 14 residues in the CDR3.

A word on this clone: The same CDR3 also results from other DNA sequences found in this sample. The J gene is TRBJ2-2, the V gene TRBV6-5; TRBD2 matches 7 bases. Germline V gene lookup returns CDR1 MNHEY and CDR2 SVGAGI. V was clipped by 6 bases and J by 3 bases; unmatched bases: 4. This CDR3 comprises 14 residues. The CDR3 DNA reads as TGTGCCAGCAGCGAGCGGGGATACACCGGGGAGCTGTTTTTT. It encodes CASSERGYTGELFF.

The CDR3 bases are TGCAGCGCGACACTAGTGGGGAATGAGCAGTTCTTC. Its translation: CSATLVGNEQFF. The chain is built from TRBV29-1 and TRBJ2-1; D is perhaps TRBD2 (5 bases). The CDR3 loop spans 12 amino acids. Trimming removed 7 bases from V and 7 bases from J, with 14 bases in between. Germline V lookup: CDR1 SQVTM, CDR2 ANQGSEA.